Here is one T cell receptor beta chain with its context. This record comes from a study of blood T cell repertoires in COVID-19. Across the whole study: Sites across the United States, Italy and Spain contributed samples from acute and convalescent COVID-19. Sources were T cells, B-cell-depleted T cells, or PBMCs; the material itself was cDNA or gDNA.

Categorization into cohorts depended on clinical history that participants reported. Before they entered the study, exposed participants had met a COVID-19 case within 2 weeks. Sequenced by immunoSEQ multiplex PCR; TCRdb stores in-frame clones only, minus some. Here the sample spans some 300,000 clones, 85% to 90% being singletons. V dropped 4 bases and J dropped 5; count of bases not matched to a gene: 12. Germline lookup yields CDR1 LNHDA and CDR2 SQIVND (reference sequence). The CDR3 loop spans 17 amino acids. J is TRBJ2-3 and V is TRBV19; 10 nucleotides match TRBD2. The TCR was taken from a woman aged 50 to 60 who had been exposed to COVID-19. Material: PBMCs or T cells enriched from blood (not recorded which). This CDR3 reads CASSNPWLAGGQDTQYF. The CDR3 nucleotides are TGTGCCAGTAGTAACCCCTGGTTAGCGGGGGGCCAAGATACGCAGTATTTT. The whole variable domain, remainder taken from reference TRBV19 and TRBJ2-3, is DGGITQSPKYLFRKEGQNVTLSCEQNLNHDAMYWYRQDPGQGLRLIYYSQIVNDFQKGDIAEGYSVSREKKESFPLTVTSAQKNPTAFYLCASSNPWLAGGQDTQYFGPGTRLTVL.